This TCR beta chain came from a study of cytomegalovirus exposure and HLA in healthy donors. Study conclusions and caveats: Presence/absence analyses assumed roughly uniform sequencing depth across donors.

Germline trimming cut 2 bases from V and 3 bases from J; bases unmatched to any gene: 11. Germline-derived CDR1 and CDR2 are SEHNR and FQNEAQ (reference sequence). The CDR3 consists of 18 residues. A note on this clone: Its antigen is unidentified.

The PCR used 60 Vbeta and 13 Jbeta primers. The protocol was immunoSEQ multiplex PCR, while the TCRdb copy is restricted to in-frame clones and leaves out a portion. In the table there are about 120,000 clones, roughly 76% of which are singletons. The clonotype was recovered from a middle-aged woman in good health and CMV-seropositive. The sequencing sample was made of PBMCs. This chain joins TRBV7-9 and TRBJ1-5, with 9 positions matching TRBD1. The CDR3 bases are TGTGCCAGCAGCTTATTGAACTTCCGGACAGGGGACAATCAGCCCCAGCATTTT. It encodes CASSLLNFRTGDNQPQHF.